This TCR beta chain was profiled in a study of shared clonotypes between healthy human individuals. Libraries were prepared by immunoSEQ multiplex PCR; TCRdb keeps only in-frame clonotypes and omits some of them. The sample holds 600,000 or so clones, approximately 96% seen once. The CDR3 is 17 residues long. The germline gives CDR1 SGHDN, CDR2 FVKESK. J gave up 8 bases and V 6 bases, and 15 bases lay outside the gene matches. CD45RO-negative, CCR7-selected cells formed the naive CD8 fraction, which excluded terminally differentiated effector memory CD45RA+ cells. Sequenced sample: naive CD8+ T cells sorted from blood. The chain joins TRBV14 to TRBJ2-4; 11 bases fit TRBD2. The clonotype was recovered from a woman aged 30 to 39 in good health. CDR3 amino acids: CASRRRTSGRNGYIQYF. Written as DNA, the CDR3 is TGTGCCAGCAGACGTAGAACTAGCGGGAGAAATGGATACATTCAGTACTTC. The whole variable domain, remainder taken from reference TRBV14 and TRBJ2-4, is EAGVTQFPSHSVIEKGQTVTLRCDPISGHDNLYWYRRVMGKEIKFLLHFVKESKQDESGMPNNRFLAERTGGTYSTLKVQPAELEDSGVYFCASRRRTSGRNGYIQYFGAGTRLSVL.